Following are 16 T cell receptor beta chains from one sample sequenced in a study of blood T cell repertoires in COVID-19. Assay used: immunoSEQ multiplex PCR; TCRdb lists only in-frame clones, some missing. The sample consists of roughly 200,000 clones, roughly nine tenths of them appearing once. The sample consisted of peripheral blood. These receptors were collected from a woman aged 45 to 65 with COVID-19, enrolled during active disease.

This clone is medium-sized. The chain uses TRBV10-1 and TRBJ2-7; TRBD2 might be the D (6 bases). The V gene lost 0 bases and the J gene lost 5 bases, with 11 bases spanning the gap. CDR1 and CDR2 (germline): WNHNN, SYGVQD (reference sequence). The CDR3 spans 14 residues. The CDR3 protein is CASSESGSGDEQYF. CDR3 bases: TGCGCCAGCAGTGAGTCGGGATCGGGGGACGAGCAGTACTTC.

The rearrangement uses TRBV6-5 and TRBJ1-1; D uncertain. Germline V gene data show CDR1 as MNHEY and CDR2 as SVGAGI. CDR3 length: 12 residues. Trimming stripped 11 bases from V and 8 bases from J, with 18 bases between. In DNA, the CDR3 is TGTGCCGTTCACCCGAGCGGAGCCGAAGCTTTCTTT. Encoded protein: CAVHPSGAEAFF.

J is TRBJ2-2 and V is TRBV30; TRBD1 agrees at 7 bases. J lost 2 bases, V lost 0 bases, and 6 bases had no gene match. The germline CDR1 and CDR2 sequences are GTSNPN and SVGIG (reference sequence). CDR3 size: 16 residues. CDR3 amino acids: CAWSVRTGLNTGELFF. As DNA, the CDR3 is TGTGCCTGGAGTGTACGGACAGGATTAAACACCGGGGAGCTGTTTTTT.

A few counts support this clone. The chain joins TRBV7-2 to TRBJ1-5, with D unresolved. The ends were cut back, 4 bases at V and 5 bases at J, with 9 bases in the middle. The CDR3 is made up of 13 amino acids. Germline-derived CDR1 and CDR2 are SGHTA and FQGNSA. CDR3 bases: TGTGCCAGCAGCTCGAGGGTGGATCAGCCCCAGCATTTT. It specifies CASSSRVDQPQHF.

The J gene is TRBJ2-1, the V gene TRBV6-1; 10 nucleotides match TRBD2. Germline V gives CDR1 MNHNS, CDR2 SASEGT. The ends lost 2 bases at V and 3 bases at J; junction bases unmatched: 4. This CDR3 comprises 16 residues. The CDR3 nucleotides read TGTGCCAGCAGTGAAATGACTAGCGGGTACTACAATGAGCAGTTCTTC. The encoded protein is CASSEMTSGYYNEQFF.

The sample holds a few counts of this clone. V is TRBV4-1 and J is TRBJ1-2; D is ambiguous. V dropped 0 bases and J dropped 1 base, with 6 bases sitting between them. CDR3 length: 14 amino acids. Germline CDR1 is MGHRA and CDR2 is YSYEKL. Here the CDR3 DNA reads TGCGCCAGCAGCCAAGAGGCCAATAACTATGGCTACACCTTC. This encodes CASSQEANNYGYTF.

The rearrangement links TRBV5-8 to TRBJ1-2, with TRBD1 identical over 8 bases. The CDR3 spans 13 residues. From germline, CDR1 is SGHTS and CDR2 YDEGEE. V lost 4 bases and J lost 6; bases outside the gene matches: 5. CDR3 sequence (DNA): TGTGCCAGCAGCCCTTCCAGGGGGCATGGCTACACCTTC. Protein product: CASSPSRGHGYTF.

The CDR3 loop is CASSPIRGEQFF. CDR3 DNA: TGTGCCAGCAGCCCCATCCGCGGTGAGCAGTTCTTC. V usage is TRBV11-3 and J usage is TRBJ2-1; D is unclear. In germline, CDR1 is SGHNT, CDR2 YENEEA. The V gene lost 5 bases and the J gene lost 9 bases, with 11 bases spanning the gap. This CDR3 region has 12 residues.

The chain uses TRBV10-3 and TRBJ1-2; D gene unclear. Germline V gene data show CDR1 as ENHRY and CDR2 as SYGVKD. The CDR3 spans 13 residues. V was clipped by 4 bases and J by 2 bases, with 8 bases between them. The CDR3: CAISVQKNYGYTF. CDR3 bases: TGTGCCATCAGTGTGCAGAAGAACTATGGCTACACCTTC.

This chain uses TRBV27 with TRBJ1-4; D remains unclear. V was pared by 8 bases and J by 6 bases, with 13 bases between. There are 13 residues in the CDR3. Germline-derived CDR1 and CDR2 are MNHEY and SMNVEV (reference sequence). In nucleotides, the CDR3 is TGTGCCAGCGCCCCTGGAGGAGATGAAAAACTGTTTTTT. Translation gives CASAPGGDEKLFF. The full variable domain, rest sourced from reference TRBV27 and TRBJ1-4, is EAQVTQNPRYLITVTGKKLTVTCSQNMNHEYMSWYRQDPGLGLRQIYYSMNVEVTDKGDVPEGYKVSRKEKRNFPLILESPSPNQTSLYFCASAPGGDEKLFFGSGTQLSVL.

This clone appeared a single time. J is TRBJ1-5 and V is TRBV7-2; D call uncertain. Germline values: CDR1 SGHTA, CDR2 FQGNSA. Trimming took off 2 bases at V and 7 bases at J, with 18 bases between the two ends. This CDR3 region has 16 residues. This chain's CDR3 is CASSLILGGSSQPQHF. The DNA for the CDR3 is TGTGCCAGCAGCTTAATATTGGGAGGTTCGAGCCAGCCCCAGCATTTT.

CDR3 protein: CASSETTSGGANIQYF. The CDR3 nucleotides are TGCGCCAGCAGTGAAACGACTAGCGGGGGGGCAAACATTCAGTACTTC. The V call is TRBV10-1, the J call TRBJ2-4; 14 nucleotides match TRBD2. Germline V gene data show CDR1 as WNHNN and CDR2 as SYGVQD (reference sequence). Trimming removed 3 bases from V and 6 bases from J; junction bases left unmatched: 4. The CDR3 loop spans 16 amino acids.

The chain is built from TRBV30 and TRBJ1-1, with TRBD1 identical over 7 bases. After removal of 0 bases from V and 2 bases from J, the junction contained 3 bases not matched to a gene. The CDR3 has 14 amino acids. Germline CDR1 GTSNPN, CDR2 SVGIG (reference sequence). CDR3 amino acids: CAWSVEGANTEAFF. The CDR3 DNA is TGTGCCTGGAGTGTTGAGGGGGCCAACACTGAAGCTTTCTTT.

This clone was picked up one time. The chain joins TRBV30 to TRBJ1-1; D gene ambiguous. Germline loops: CDR1 GTSNPN, CDR2 SVGIG (reference sequence). CDR3 length: 15 amino acids. The germline V and J ends were trimmed by 3 bases and 1 base, with 15 bases remaining between them. The CDR3 region has the DNA TGTGCCTGGAGACCCTCTTATAGAGGGAACACTGAAGCTTTCTTT. Translating it yields CAWRPSYRGNTEAFF.

The rearrangement uses TRBV15 and TRBJ1-1; weak D call: TRBD1 (6 bases). The CDR3 sequence is 14 residues long. Germline loops: CDR1 LNHNV, CDR2 YYDKDF (reference sequence). V was pared by 3 bases and J by 1 base, with 9 bases between. CDR3 loop: CATSSGQTNTEAFF. CDR3 nucleotides: TGTGCCACCAGCAGCGGACAGACGAACACTGAAGCTTTCTTT.

The chain couples TRBV27 to TRBJ1-6; TRBD1 aligns across 8 bases. The CDR3 is made up of 15 amino acids. Looked up from germline, CDR1 is MNHEY and CDR2 is SMNVEV (reference sequence). V gave up 5 bases and J gave up 5 bases; unmatched junction bases: 5. The CDR3 nucleotides are TGTGCCAGCAGTACCGGACAGGGAAATAATTCACCCCTCCACTTT. Protein product: CASSTGQGNNSPLHF.